This T cell receptor beta chain derives from a study of blood T cell repertoires in COVID-19. V lost 6 bases, J lost 7 bases, and 12 bases stayed unmatched. The germline gives CDR1 MNHEY, CDR2 SMNVEV (reference sequence). The CDR3 consists of 15 residues. Assignment of participants to cohorts was predicated upon participant-reported clinical history. Cohort 3 recovered donors had two negative PCRs, clearance, or symptom resolution. TCRdb keeps only in-frame clones here, not all; method: immunoSEQ multiplex PCR. This sample has roughly 250,000 clones, with approximately 86% found just once. The gene calls are TRBV27 and TRBJ2-3; the match to TRBD2 covers 8 bases. Sequenced input: PBMCs or T cells enriched from blood (not recorded which). The sequence came from a woman aged 45-59 years who had recovered from COVID-19. The CDR3: CASSRTSGAGYTQYF. The CDR3 bases are TGTGCCAGCAGCCGAACTAGCGGTGCCGGGTATACGCAGTATTTT.